These 10 T cell receptor beta chains share one sample of origin, sequenced in a study of blood T cells in healthy people across ages (dated by TCRdb to the mid-2010s). The library was obtained by 5' RACE. TCRdb names Illumina HiSeq 2500 as the instrument used. The second PCR ran for about 6 to 12 cycles and used a J-beta primer mix along with a sample-barcoded 5' primer. The public reads were reprocessed in TCRdb via fastp at Q25 and MiXCR, keeping in-frame beta chains. Rows are combined by CDR3 protein, so each entry shows the most common genes and DNA. For this sample there are fewer than 950,000 distinct CDR3 sequences; roughly 50% appear just once. The top ten hold roughly 40% of the sample. What was sequenced was blood. These receptors all stem from a man aged 80 or over in good health.

V and J are TRBV7-2 and TRBJ2-7; 7 nucleotides align to TRBD2. Losses at the gene ends were 6 bases for V and 1 base for J; bases not matched to a gene: 12. The CDR3 runs to 16 residues. Germline values: CDR1 SGHTA, CDR2 FQGNSA. The CDR3 nucleotides are TGTGCCAGCAGTCGAACGGGGGGTGGTTTATCCTACGAGCAGTACTTC. It encodes CASSRTGGGLSYEQYF.

J is TRBJ2-1 and V is TRBV7-2, with unresolved D. Germline lookup yields CDR1 SGHTA and CDR2 FQGNSA. The CDR3 has 11 residues. V lost 5 bases to trimming and J lost 12 bases, with 11 bases between them. The CDR3 here is CASSTSLVQFF. The CDR3 DNA is TGTGCCAGCAGCACCAGTCTAGTGCAGTTCTTC.

There are a few counts of this clonotype. This chain connects TRBV24-1 to TRBJ2-5; 8 nucleotides align to TRBD2. CDR3 length equals 16 residues. Germline CDR1 reads KGHDR; CDR2 reads SFDVKD. Unmatched junction bases numbered 4, after V lost 0 bases and J lost 2 bases. CDR3 residues: CATSDLRGGKQETQYF. The CDR3 DNA reads as TGTGCCACCAGTGATTTGCGGGGGGGAAAGCAAGAGACCCAGTACTTC.

V usage is TRBV7-9 and J usage is TRBJ2-7; either TRBD1 or TRBD2 may supply D (5 bases each). Trimming cost V 7 bases and J 3 bases, with 10 bases left between them. Germline V gives CDR1 SEHNR, CDR2 FQNEAQ (reference sequence). The CDR3 has 12 amino acids. The chain's CDR3 is CASTWDGYEQYF. The CDR3 DNA reads as TGTGCCAGCACCTGGGACGGCTACGAGCAGTACTTC.

This chain connects TRBV10-3 to TRBJ2-7; D is undetermined. V lost 10 bases and J lost 2, with 6 bases in between. Germline V CDR1 and CDR2: ENHRY, SYGVKD. This CDR3 region has 10 residues. This CDR3 is CATSPYEQYF. The CDR3, as DNA: TGTGCCACATCTCCCTACGAGCAGTACTTC.

V and J are TRBV20-1 and TRBJ2-5; TRBD2 agrees at 14 bases. Trimming took 2 bases from V and 11 from J; bases not matched to a gene: 16. In germline, CDR1 is DFQATT, CDR2 SNEGSKA (reference sequence). The CDR3 contains 17 residues. CDR3 region: CSARPGLAGVNYNEQYF. The CDR3 DNA reads as TGCAGTGCTAGACCGGGACTAGCGGGAGTGAACTACAATGAGCAGTACTTC.

This clonotype has only a few counts. The V call is TRBV7-2, the J call TRBJ2-7; 9 positions agree with TRBD2. CDR1 SGHTA and CDR2 FQGNSA come from the germline V gene. V lost 1 base and J lost 2; bases outside the gene matches: 3. This CDR3 contains 15 residues. The CDR3 is CASSLGLAVTYEQYF. The DNA of the CDR3 is TGTGCCAGCAGCTTAGGACTAGCGGTAACCTACGAGCAGTACTTC.

V and J are TRBV6-5 and TRBJ2-7; 8 bases are shared with TRBD1. This CDR3 comprises 15 residues. Germline V CDR1 and CDR2: MNHEY, SVGAGI. The junction had 13 bases not matched to a gene; V was cut back by 6 bases and J by 6 bases. The CDR3 sequence is CASSSVRTGIREQYF. The CDR3 DNA reads as TGTGCCAGCAGCTCCGTGCGGACAGGGATACGCGAGCAGTACTTC.

Only a few counts were recorded for this clonotype. Here the CDR3 reads CASSLGTGTENYEQYF. The CDR3 region has the DNA TGCGCCAGCAGCCTTGGGACCGGGACAGAGAATTACGAGCAGTACTTC. The chain combines TRBV4-1 with TRBJ2-7; TRBD1 agrees at 7 bases. After removal of 4 bases from V and 4 bases from J, the junction contained 13 bases not matched to a gene. Germline CDR1 reads MGHRA; CDR2 reads YSYEKL. The CDR3 sequence is 16 residues long.

About this clonotype: With a much larger clone just one base away, this may be a read error. The chain carries TRBV5-1 and TRBJ2-7; TRBD1 matches at 7 bases. Per germline, CDR1 SGHRS and CDR2 YFSETQ. CDR3 length equals 15 residues. The CDR3 region has the DNA TGCTCCAGCAGCTTGGGATCGGGACAGCCCTACGAGCAGTACTTC. Translated, it gives CSSSLGSGQPYEQYF.